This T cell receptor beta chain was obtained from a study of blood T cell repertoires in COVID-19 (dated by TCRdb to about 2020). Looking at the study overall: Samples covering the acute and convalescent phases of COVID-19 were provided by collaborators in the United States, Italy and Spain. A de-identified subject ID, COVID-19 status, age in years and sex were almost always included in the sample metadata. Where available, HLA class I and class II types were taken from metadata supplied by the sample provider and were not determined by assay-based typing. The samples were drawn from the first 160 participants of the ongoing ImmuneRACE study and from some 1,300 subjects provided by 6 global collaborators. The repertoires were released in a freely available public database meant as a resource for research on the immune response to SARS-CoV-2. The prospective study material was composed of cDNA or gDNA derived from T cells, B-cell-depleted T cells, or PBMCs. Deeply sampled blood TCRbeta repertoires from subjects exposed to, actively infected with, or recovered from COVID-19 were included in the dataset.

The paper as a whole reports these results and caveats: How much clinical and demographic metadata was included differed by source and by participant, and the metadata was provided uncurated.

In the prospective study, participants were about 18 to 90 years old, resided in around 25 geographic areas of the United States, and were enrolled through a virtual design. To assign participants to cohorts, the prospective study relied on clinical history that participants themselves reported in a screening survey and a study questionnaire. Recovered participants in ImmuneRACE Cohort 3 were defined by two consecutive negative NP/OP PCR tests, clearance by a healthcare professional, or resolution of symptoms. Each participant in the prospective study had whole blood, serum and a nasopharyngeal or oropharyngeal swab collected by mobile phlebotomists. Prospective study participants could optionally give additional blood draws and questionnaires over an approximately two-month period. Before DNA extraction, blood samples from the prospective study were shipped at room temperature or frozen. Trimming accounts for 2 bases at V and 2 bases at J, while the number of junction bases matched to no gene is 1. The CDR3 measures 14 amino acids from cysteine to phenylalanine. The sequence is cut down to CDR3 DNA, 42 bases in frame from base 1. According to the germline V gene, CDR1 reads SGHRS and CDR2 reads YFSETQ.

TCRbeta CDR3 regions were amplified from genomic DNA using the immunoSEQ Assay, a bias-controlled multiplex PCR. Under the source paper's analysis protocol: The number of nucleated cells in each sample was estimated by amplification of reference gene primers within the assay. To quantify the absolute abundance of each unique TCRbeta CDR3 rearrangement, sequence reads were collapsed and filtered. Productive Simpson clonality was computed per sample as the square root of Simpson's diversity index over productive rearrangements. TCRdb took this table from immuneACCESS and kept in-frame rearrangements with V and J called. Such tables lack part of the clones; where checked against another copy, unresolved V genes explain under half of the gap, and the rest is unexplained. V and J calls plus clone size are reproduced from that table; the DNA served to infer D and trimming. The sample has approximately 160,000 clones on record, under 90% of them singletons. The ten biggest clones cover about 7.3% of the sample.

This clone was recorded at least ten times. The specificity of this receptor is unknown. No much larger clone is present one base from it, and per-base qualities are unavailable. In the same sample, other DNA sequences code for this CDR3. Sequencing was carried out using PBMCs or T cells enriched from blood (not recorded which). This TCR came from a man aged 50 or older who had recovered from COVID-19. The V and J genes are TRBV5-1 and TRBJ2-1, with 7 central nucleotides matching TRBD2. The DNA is TGCGCCAGCAGCTTCAGCGGGGCCTACAATGAGCAGTTCTTC. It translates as CASSFSGAYNEQFF.